This passage covers 15 T cell receptor beta chains from one sample sequenced in a study of T cells after yellow fever vaccination. One entry per CDR3 protein, called by TCRdb with MiXCR from the 5' RACE reads. The sample gives around 340,000 distinct CDR3 sequences, approximately 9% of which show up once; about a sixth is in the top ten. The sequencing used PBMCs, collected on the day of the first yellow fever vaccination. These receptors all stem from a man in his late teens or twenties who received the YFV17D yellow fever vaccine.

The chain carries TRBV7-9 and TRBJ1-3, with D maybe TRBD1 (6 bases). Germline CDR1 and CDR2: SEHNR and FQNEAQ (reference sequence). Trimming took 5 bases from V and 8 from J, leaving 19 bases between them. The CDR3 consists of 15 residues. The CDR3 here is CASSRGDRTRDTIYF. The CDR3 DNA reads TGTGCCAGCAGCAGAGGAGACAGGACGCGAGACACCATATATTTT.

The CDR3 region has the DNA TGTGCCAGCAGCGTAGCAAGTGGCACAAACTACGAGCAGTACTTC. Translated, it gives CASSVASGTNYEQYF. The chain combines TRBV9 with TRBJ2-7; D unresolved. The CDR3 consists of 15 residues. V was cut by 0 bases and J by 3 bases, with 13 bases left in between. From germline, CDR1 is SGDLS and CDR2 YYNGEE.

This clonotype was seen more than once but under ten times. The chain carries TRBV28 and TRBJ1-6; 8 bases fit TRBD1. This CDR3 has 18 residues. The germline gives CDR1 MDHEN, CDR2 SYDVKM. V dropped 2 bases and J dropped 4; count of bases not matched to a gene: 10. CDR3 region: CASSLPSDRGEYNSPLHF. The CDR3 DNA follows: TGTGCCAGCAGTTTACCTTCAGACAGGGGAGAATATAATTCACCCCTCCACTTT.

This chain connects TRBV19 to TRBJ2-1, with TRBD2 identical over 7 bases. This CDR3 is built from 16 residues. Per the germline V gene, CDR1 is LNHDA and CDR2 is SQIVND (reference sequence). The V gene end was trimmed by 6 bases and the J gene end by 4 bases; junction bases not matched to a gene: 12. The DNA for the CDR3 is TGTGCCAGTAGCAATTACGCGGGGGACCCTTACAATGAGCAGTTCTTC. Its protein product is CASSNYAGDPYNEQFF.

J is TRBJ1-4 and V is TRBV9; D is unresolved. This CDR3 spans 16 amino acids. V was clipped by 3 bases and J by 0 bases, with 12 bases between them. Germline lookup yields CDR1 SGDLS and CDR2 YYNGEE. CDR3 nucleotides: TGTGCCAGCAGCGCATTTGGGAGACCAACTAATGAAAAACTGTTTTTT. It yields the protein CASSAFGRPTNEKLFF. Looking up the rest from reference TRBV9 and TRBJ1-4 gives the full variable domain: DSGVTQTPKHLITATGQRVTLRCSPRSGDLSVYWYQQSLDQGLQFLIQYYNGEERAKGNILERFSAQQFPDLHSELNLSSLELGDSALYFCASSAFGRPTNEKLFFGSGTQLSVL.

This clonotype was seen only once. V is TRBV16 and J is TRBJ1-1; tentative D call: TRBD1 (6 bases). Deletions cut 4 bases from V and 1 base from J, with 10 bases between. This CDR3 is built from 14 residues. The germline gives CDR1 KGHSY, CDR2 FQNENV. CDR3 sequence (DNA): TGTGCCAGCAGCCGGGGGGCGGCGAACACTGAAGCTTTCTTT. Protein sequence: CASSRGAANTEAFF.

About this clonotype itself: This may be a read error: a much more frequent sequence differs by one nucleotide. The chain carries TRBV5-1 and TRBJ2-1, with TRBD1 matching 9 bases. CDR3 length equals 17 residues. The V segment lost 2 bases and the J segment 3 bases; nucleotides outside the gene matches: 9. Looked up from germline, CDR1 is SGHRS and CDR2 is YFSETQ. The CDR3, as DNA: TGCGCCAGCAGCTTAAGGGATACAGGGGGCTTCTACAATGAGCAGTTCTTC. Its translation is CASSLRDTGGFYNEQFF.

The chain has TRBV2 and TRBJ2-3; TRBD2 matches at 9 bases. The CDR3 has 18 amino acids. Per germline, CDR1 SNHLY and CDR2 FYNNEI. CDR3: CTRCFWSAGGPPTDTQYF. The CDR3 bases are TGTACCCGCTGTTTTTGGTCAGCGGGGGGCCCGCCCACAGATACGCAGTATTTT.

This clonotype was seen ten or more times. CDR3 sequence: CASKEAYNEQFF. CDR3 DNA sequence: TGTGCCAGCAAAGAGGCATACAATGAGCAGTTCTTC. The V call is TRBV6-2 or TRBV6-3, the J call TRBJ2-1; D is unclear. Germline CDR1 MNHEY, CDR2 SVGEGT. This CDR3 is built from 12 residues. The V end was cut by 7 bases, the J end by 4 bases, with 8 bases between.

This clonotype was seen repeatedly, ten times or more. The chain couples TRBV5-1 to TRBJ2-5; TRBD1 is a possible D gene (5 bases). Germline V gene lookup returns CDR1 SGHRS and CDR2 YFSETQ. CDR3 length equals 15 residues. V lost 0 bases and J 1 base, leaving 10 bases between the germline ends. CDR3 sequence: CASSLGATAQETQYF. In DNA form, the CDR3 reads TGCGCCAGCAGCTTGGGCGCGACAGCCCAAGAGACCCAGTACTTC.

The rearrangement links TRBV5-1 to TRBJ1-1; 7 positions agree with TRBD1. The germline CDR1 and CDR2 sequences are SGHRS and YFSETQ. This CDR3 contains 14 residues. With 4 bases clipped from V and 5 bases from J, the junction kept 8 bases outside the gene matches. The CDR3 bases are TGCGCCAGCAGCAGAACAGGGGCGCCTACTGAAGCTTTCTTT. Its translation: CASSRTGAPTEAFF.

The V gene is TRBV5-6, the J gene TRBJ2-5, with D perhaps being TRBD1 or TRBD2 (5 bases each). Germline V CDR1 and CDR2: SGHDT, YYEEEE. With 6 bases removed from V and 1 base from J, the gap between germline ends came to 13 bases. This CDR3 comprises 14 residues. The CDR3 sequence is CASTEGPGQETQYF. DNA for the CDR3: TGTGCCAGCACCGAGGGACCCGGCCAAGAGACCCAGTACTTC.

This clonotype came up many times. The V and J genes are TRBV6-1 and TRBJ2-3; D not resolved. The V end lost 3 bases, the J end lost 2 bases, and 12 bases lay between the germline ends. The germline CDR1 and CDR2 sequences are MNHNS and SASEGT. CDR3 size: 15 residues. CDR3 in amino acids: CASSDGQAHTDTQYF. The CDR3 DNA sequence: TGTGCCAGCAGTGACGGGCAGGCCCACACAGATACGCAGTATTTT.

J is TRBJ1-3 and V is TRBV2; the D is unclear. The CDR3 is made up of 14 amino acids. The V gene's germline CDR1 is SNHLY and CDR2 FYNNEI. V lost 6 bases and J 0 bases, leaving 9 bases between the germline ends. The CDR3 reads CASREPSSGNTIYF. DNA of the CDR3: TGTGCCAGCAGAGAACCGAGCTCTGGAAACACCATATATTTT. Complete variable domain (other parts from reference TRBV2 and TRBJ1-3): EPEVTQTPSHQVTQMGQEVILRCVPISNHLYFYWYRQILGQKVEFLVSFYNNEISEKSEIFDDQFSVERPDGSNFTLKIRSTKLEDSAMYFCASREPSSGNTIYFGEGSWLTVV.

This sequence joins TRBV7-8 and TRBJ1-6; D might be TRBD1 (6 bases). The germline V gene has CDR1 SGHVS and CDR2 FQNEAQ. V lost 8 bases and J 10 bases, leaving 21 bases between the germline ends. The CDR3 is 15 residues long. In DNA form, the CDR3 reads TGTGCCAGCGGTGGCCAACAGGGAAAGTGGTCACCCCTCCACTTT. It encodes CASGGQQGKWSPLHF. Filled out from reference TRBV7-8 and TRBJ1-6, the complete variable domain reads GAGVSQSPRYKVAKRGQDVALRCDPISGHVSLFWYQQALGQGPEFLTYFQNEAQLDKSGLPSDRFFAERPEGSVSTLKIQRTQQEDSAVYLCASGGQQGKWSPLHFGNGTRLTVT.